One sample yielded the 20 T cell receptor beta chains listed below, sequenced in a study of blood T cell repertoires in COVID-19. Measured with immunoSEQ multiplex PCR; TCRdb has only the in-frame clones, and not every one. The sample has approximately 240,000 clones, 75% to 85% seen once. The material sequenced was peripheral blood. The receptor source for this set is a woman aged 30 to 39 with COVID-19, enrolled during active disease.

This clone was counted a few times. The chain joins TRBV28 to TRBJ1-5; maybe TRBD1 (6 bases). V dropped 6 bases and J dropped 8 bases, with 17 bases sitting between them. This CDR3 has 14 residues. The germline V gene has CDR1 MDHEN and CDR2 SYDVKM. The CDR3 loop is CASSDRKGLEPQHF. The CDR3 nucleotides are TGTGCCAGCAGCGACAGGAAAGGCTTGGAGCCCCAGCATTTT.

The chain recombines TRBV7-2 with TRBJ2-6; weak D call: TRBD1 (6 bases). Germline V gene lookup returns CDR1 SGHTA and CDR2 FQGNSA. This CDR3 has 15 residues. The V gene lost 5 bases and the J gene lost 3 bases, with 11 bases spanning the gap. The DNA for the CDR3 is TGTGCCAGCAGCCAGCAGGGGTATGGGGCCAACGTCCTGACTTTC. This gives the protein CASSQQGYGANVLTF.

This chain connects TRBV3-1 (or the pseudogene TRBV3-2) to TRBJ1-2; 8 bases agree with TRBD1. This CDR3 is built from 15 residues. The V gene end was trimmed by 3 bases and the J gene end by 2 bases; junction bases not matched to a gene: 5. CDR1 is LGHDT, CDR2 YNNKEL, per germline (reference sequence). The CDR3: CASSQGDRTNYGYTF. The CDR3 DNA sequence: TGTGCCAGCAGCCAGGGGGACAGGACCAACTATGGCTACACCTTC.

The chain joins TRBV5-4 to TRBJ2-7; TRBD1 matches 10 bases. CDR1 SGHNT and CDR2 YYREEE come from the germline V gene (reference sequence). CDR3 length: 15 amino acids. The J segment lost 5 bases and the V segment lost 4 bases, leaving 9 bases of the junction unmatched. The CDR3 spells CASSPRTGGGHEQYF. The CDR3 DNA sequence: TGTGCCAGCAGCCCGAGGACAGGGGGAGGCCACGAGCAGTACTTC. The full variable domain, in which reference TRBV5-4 and TRBJ2-7 provide the parts outside the CDR3, is ETGVTQSPTHLIKTRGQQVTLRCSSQSGHNTVSWYQQALGQGPQFIFQYYREEENGRGNFPPRFSGLQFPNYSSELNVNALELDDSALYLCASSPRTGGGHEQYFGPGTRLTVT.

The J gene is TRBJ1-2, the V gene TRBV9, with unresolved D. Trimming left V 0 bases short and J 0 bases short, with 9 bases between. Germline values: CDR1 SGDLS, CDR2 YYNGEE. The CDR3 has 15 amino acids. Written as DNA, the CDR3 is TGTGCCAGCAGCGTAGGAGGCGCGACTAACTATGGCTACACCTTC. It is translated as CASSVGGATNYGYTF.

The CDR3 region has the DNA TGTGCCACCAGCAGAGGCCAGGGGGCTGGAAACACCATATATTTT. Its translation is CATSRGQGAGNTIYF. This chain joins TRBV15 and TRBJ1-3; 7 bases agree with TRBD1. V was pared by 1 base and J by 2 bases, with 2 bases of the junction left unmatched. Germline values: CDR1 LNHNV, CDR2 YYDKDF (reference sequence). The CDR3 runs 15 residues. The variable domain in full, completed from reference TRBV15 and TRBJ1-3, reads DAMVIQNPRYQVTQFGKPVTLSCSQTLNHNVMYWYQQKSSQAPKLLFHYYDKDFNNEADTPDNFQSRRPNTSFCFLDIRSPGLGDTAMYLCATSRGQGAGNTIYFGEGSWLTVV.

This chain links TRBV7-2 with TRBJ2-5; 7 bases fit TRBD2. The germline V gene has CDR1 SGHTA and CDR2 FQGNSA. The length of the CDR3 is 16 residues. V lost 2 bases to trimming and J lost 0 bases; unmatched junction nucleotides: 6. As DNA, the CDR3 is TGTGCCAGCAGCTTATCATTGCGGGGGAACCAAGAGACCCAGTACTTC. This translates into CASSLSLRGNQETQYF.

This sequence joins TRBV4-1 and TRBJ1-2; perhaps TRBD1 as D (6 bases). V lost 2 bases and J lost 8, with 15 bases in between. Per germline, CDR1 MGHRA and CDR2 YSYEKL. The CDR3 covers 14 residues. The CDR3 DNA reads as TGCGCCAGCAGCCAACCTGGGGGCTGGGTAGGCTACACCTTC. Translating it yields CASSQPGGWVGYTF.

The chain is built from TRBV19 and TRBJ2-3; TRBD2 matches 7 bases. Losses at the gene ends were 1 base for V and 1 base for J; bases not matched to a gene: 2. Germline V gene data show CDR1 as LNHDA and CDR2 as SQIVND (reference sequence). The CDR3 extends over 15 amino acids. The CDR3 DNA reads as TGTGCCAGTAGTATAGGACTAGCCCGCACAGATACGCAGTATTTT. This sequence encodes CASSIGLARTDTQYF.

This clone showed up just once. The genes are TRBV7-6 and TRBJ2-2; 10 nucleotides match TRBD2. Germline V gives CDR1 SGHVS, CDR2 FNYEAQ. This CDR3 is built from 16 residues. J was trimmed by 6 bases and V by 5 bases; bases with no gene match: 9. The CDR3 here is CASSLGVLAGAGELFF. The CDR3 bases are TGTGCCAGCAGCCTAGGGGTTCTAGCGGGGGCCGGGGAGCTGTTTTTT.

The rearrangement links TRBV3-1 (or the pseudogene TRBV3-2) to TRBJ2-2; TRBD2 matches 10 bases. From germline, CDR1 is LGHDT and CDR2 YNNKEL (reference sequence). The CDR3 is made up of 16 amino acids. The junction had 7 bases not matched to a gene; V was cut back by 6 bases and J by 3 bases. CDR3: CASRSSGGSYTGELFF. The DNA for the CDR3 is TGTGCCAGCAGATCTAGCGGGGGCAGTTACACCGGGGAGCTGTTTTTT.

The rearrangement uses TRBV10-3 and TRBJ2-3; D is possibly TRBD2 (6 bases). The CDR3 is 14 residues long. Germline CDR1 ENHRY, CDR2 SYGVKD. Trimming shortened V by 3 bases and J by 1 base, and 8 bases separated the two germline ends. The CDR3 reads CAISELAGTDTQYF. The CDR3 coding sequence is TGTGCCATCAGTGAATTAGCGGGCACAGATACGCAGTATTTT.

This clone was detected only once. V usage is TRBV27 and J usage is TRBJ2-7; 7 bases line up with TRBD2. V shed 6 bases and J 0 bases; nucleotides not matched to a gene: 8. Looked up from germline, CDR1 is MNHEY and CDR2 is SMNVEV (reference sequence). The length of the CDR3 is 15 residues. CDR3 in amino acids: CASSSASGLSYEQYF. CDR3 nucleotide sequence: TGTGCCAGCAGCTCTGCTAGCGGACTCTCCTACGAGCAGTACTTC.

Concerning this clone itself: One end of the junction fails to match germline, which may point to a read error. V usage is TRBV12-3 or TRBV12-4 and J usage is TRBJ2-3; D remains unclear. The CDR3 totals 13 residues. This CDR3 is CAILGRFTDTQYF. The CDR3 bases are TGCGCGATCCTTGGCAGGTTCACAGATACGCAGTATTTT.

This chain joins TRBV5-5 and TRBJ1-3, with D possibly TRBD1 on 5 matching bases. Germline CDR1 is SGHKS and CDR2 is YYEKEE (reference sequence). V lost 0 bases to trimming and J lost 4 bases, with 17 bases between them. The CDR3 runs 17 residues. The CDR3 loop reads CASSLEAGRGVGNTIYF. CDR3 in DNA: TGTGCCAGCAGCTTGGAGGCAGGCCGGGGGGTCGGAAACACCATATATTTT.

The rearrangement links TRBV3-1 (or the pseudogene TRBV3-2) to TRBJ2-7, with D uncertain. V lost 3 bases and J lost 3, with 6 bases in between. CDR1 and CDR2 from the germline V gene are LGHDT and YNNKEL (reference sequence). The CDR3 totals 12 residues. Here the CDR3 DNA reads TGTGCCAGCAGCCACGACTTCTACGAGCAGTACTTC. Translation: CASSHDFYEQYF.

The V call is TRBV19, the J call TRBJ2-2; D call uncertain. This CDR3 spans 15 amino acids. In germline, CDR1 is LNHDA, CDR2 SQIVND (reference sequence). The V end was cut by 4 bases, the J end by 6 bases, with 15 bases between. CDR3 sequence (DNA): TGTGCCAGTAGTACCCCCCCAGGCGTGGCCGGGGAGCTGTTTTTT. This encodes CASSTPPGVAGELFF.

The gene calls are TRBV6-6 and TRBJ2-3, with TRBD2 as a possible D gene (6 bases). Germline assignment: CDR1 MNHNY and CDR2 SVGAGI (reference sequence). The CDR3 spans 15 residues. Deletions cut 0 bases from V and 6 bases from J, with 13 bases between. The CDR3, as DNA: TGTGCCAGCAGTTACTCAGGGTTGGAGGGGGATACGCAGTATTTT. Encoded protein: CASSYSGLEGDTQYF.

The V call is TRBV7-9, the J call TRBJ2-7, with 9 bases that match TRBD2. This CDR3 comprises 14 residues. J lost 6 bases, V lost 4 bases, and 7 bases had no gene match. Germline-derived CDR1 and CDR2 are SEHNR and FQNEAQ (reference sequence). The CDR3 loop reads CASSSPPREGEQYF. The CDR3, as DNA: TGTGCCAGCAGCTCCCCTCCGCGGGAGGGCGAGCAGTACTTC.

The rearrangement links TRBV9 to TRBJ1-4, with D perhaps matching TRBD1 (6 bases). Germline CDR1 is SGDLS and CDR2 is YYNGEE. This CDR3 has 16 amino acids. Trimming shortened V by 0 bases and J by 6 bases, and 15 bases separated the two germline ends. CDR3 DNA: TGTGCCAGCAGCGTAGGGGCGGGGGCCGGATATGAAAAACTGTTTTTT. Amino acid sequence: CASSVGAGAGYEKLFF.